This T cell receptor beta chain was sequenced in a study of blood T cell repertoires in COVID-19. Trimming took 2 bases from V and 5 from J, leaving 10 bases between them. This CDR3 has 13 amino acids. Per germline, CDR1 SGHKS and CDR2 YYEKEE (reference sequence). Here immunoSEQ multiplex PCR was the method, and the copy in TCRdb shows in-frame clones only, minus some. Of hundreds of thousands of clones listed, about nine tenths are singletons. The genes are TRBV5-5 and TRBJ1-2; D unresolved. Input material: peripheral blood. The TCR sequence derives from a woman aged 40 to 50 who had recovered from COVID-19. The CDR3 region is CASSFELGYGYTF. Written as DNA, the CDR3 is TGTGCCAGCAGCTTTGAACTAGGGTATGGCTACACCTTC.